This T cell receptor (beta chain) derives from a study of spatial heterogeneity in lung cancer. V gave up 6 bases and J gave up 7 bases, with 15 bases separating them. This CDR3 has 14 residues. MiXCR, run by TCRdb on the 5' RACE reads, gives a single entry per CDR3 protein. In the table there are 30,000 to 45,000 distinct CDR3 sequences, about 7.7% of which are singletons. Time point defined: sample taken at primary tumor resection. Whole RNA, isolated from tumor, nontumor lung or frozen PBMC, was sequenced without prior sorting. This clonotype was seen repeatedly, ten times or more. Source: PBMCs, taken at surgery. This receptor was identified in a female donor with early-stage non-small cell lung cancer. This rearrangement joins TRBV12-3 or TRBV12-4 to TRBJ1-4; a weak D match, TRBD1 (6 bases). CDR3 loop: CASSRHGGGEKLFF. The CDR3 DNA is TGTGCCAGCAGCCGTCATGGGGGCGGTGAAAAACTGTTTTTT.